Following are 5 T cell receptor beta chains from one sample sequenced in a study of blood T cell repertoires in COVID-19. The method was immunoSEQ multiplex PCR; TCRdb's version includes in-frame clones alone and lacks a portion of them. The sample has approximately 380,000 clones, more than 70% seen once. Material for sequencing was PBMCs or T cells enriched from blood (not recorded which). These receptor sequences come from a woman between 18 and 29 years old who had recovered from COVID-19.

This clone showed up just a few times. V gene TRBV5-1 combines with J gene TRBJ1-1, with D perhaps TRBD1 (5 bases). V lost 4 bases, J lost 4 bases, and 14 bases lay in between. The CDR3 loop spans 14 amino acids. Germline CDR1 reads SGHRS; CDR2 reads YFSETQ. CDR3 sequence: CASSPGVGGTEAFF. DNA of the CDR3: TGCGCCAGCAGCCCCGGGGTGGGGGGCACTGAAGCTTTCTTT.

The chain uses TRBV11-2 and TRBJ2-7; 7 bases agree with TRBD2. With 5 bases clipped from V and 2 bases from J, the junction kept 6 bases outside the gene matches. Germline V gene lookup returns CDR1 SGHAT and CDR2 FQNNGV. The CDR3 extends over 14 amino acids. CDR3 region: CASSLGGGPYEQYF. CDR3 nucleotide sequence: TGTGCCAGCAGCCTCGGCGGGGGTCCCTACGAGCAGTACTTC.

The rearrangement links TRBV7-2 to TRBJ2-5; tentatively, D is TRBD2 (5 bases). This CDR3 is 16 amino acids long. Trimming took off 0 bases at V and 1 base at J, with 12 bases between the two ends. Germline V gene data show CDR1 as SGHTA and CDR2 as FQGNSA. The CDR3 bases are TGTGCCAGCAGCTTAGCGGTCGGGGTGCTCCAAGAGACCCAGTACTTC. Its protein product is CASSLAVGVLQETQYF.

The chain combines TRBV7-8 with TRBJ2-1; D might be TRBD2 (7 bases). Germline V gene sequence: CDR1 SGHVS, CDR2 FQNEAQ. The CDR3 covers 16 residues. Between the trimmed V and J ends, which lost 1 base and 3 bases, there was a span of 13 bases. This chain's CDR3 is CASSLEGGAYYNEQFF. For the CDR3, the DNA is TGTGCCAGCAGCTTAGAAGGGGGGGCCTACTACAATGAGCAGTTCTTC.

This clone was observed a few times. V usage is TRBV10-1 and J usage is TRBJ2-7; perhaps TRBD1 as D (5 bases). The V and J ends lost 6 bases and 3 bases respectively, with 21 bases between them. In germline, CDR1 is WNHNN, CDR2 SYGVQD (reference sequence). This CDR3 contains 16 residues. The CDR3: CASRAPGPRTLYEQYF. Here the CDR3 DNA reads TGCGCCAGCAGAGCCCCTGGCCCGCGGACACTCTACGAGCAGTACTTC.